The 21 T cell receptor beta chains below all came from one sample that was sequenced in a study of kidney transplant recipient with SARS-CoV-2 infection. TCRdb reanalysed the reads using MiXCR and keeps one entry per CDR3 protein. In the table there are fewer than 250,000 distinct CDR3 sequences, around 28% of which are singletons. This specimen was a blood sample, taken at baseline and on day 111 from a kidney transplant recipient. The receptors come from a male patient aged 30 to 39 who had COVID-19 and was a kidney transplant recipient. The graft donor may have contributed some T cells.

This clonotype has a handful of counts. V gene TRBV6-4 combines with J gene TRBJ2-3; no reliable D call. Trimming removed 3 bases at V and 7 bases at J, with 14 bases between. The CDR3 length is 14 residues. Looked up from germline, CDR1 is MRHNA and CDR2 is SNTAGT. The chain's CDR3 is CASSDASGSNTQYF. In DNA, the CDR3 is TGTGCCAGCAGTGATGCCAGTGGATCTAATACGCAGTATTTT.

Notes on this clonotype: One junction end does not reproduce the germline sequence, and a read error may be involved. The rearrangement links TRBV27 to TRBJ1-1; no clear D gene. CDR1 MNHEY and CDR2 SMNVEV come from the germline V gene (reference sequence). CDR3 length: 13 amino acids. The CDR3 DNA reads as TGTGTCAGCAGTTTCCGGGTCGACACTGAAGCTTTCTTT. Protein: CVSSFRVDTEAFF.

This clonotype occurred a few times. This chain links TRBV5-1 with TRBJ2-1; 10 nucleotides agree with TRBD2. The trim removed 0 bases at V and 7 bases at J, leaving 4 bases unmatched. Germline CDR1 is SGHRS and CDR2 is YFSETQ. The CDR3 spans 15 residues. CDR3 sequence: CASSLVGLASNEQFF. DNA for the CDR3: TGCGCCAGCAGCTTGGTGGGACTAGCGTCTAATGAGCAGTTCTTC.

This clonotype was counted ten times or more. The rearrangement uses TRBV29-1 and TRBJ1-2; D is unclear. The germline V gene encodes CDR1 SQVTM and CDR2 ANQGSEA. V lost 6 bases and J 1 base, leaving 15 bases between the germline ends. The CDR3 has 14 residues. The CDR3 sequence: CSVTHQDRNYGYTF. CDR3 in DNA: TGCAGCGTCACCCATCAGGACCGTAACTATGGCTACACCTTC.

This clonotype has at least ten counts. V and J are TRBV5-4 and TRBJ1-4; tentatively, D is TRBD1 (5 bases). V lost 3 bases and J 4 bases, leaving 13 bases between the germline ends. The CDR3 consists of 15 residues. Germline loops: CDR1 SGHNT, CDR2 YYREEE (reference sequence). The CDR3 sequence is CASSWGTGGNEKLFF. CDR3 coding DNA: TGTGCCAGCAGCTGGGGGACGGGGGGTAATGAAAAACTGTTTTTT.

The V call is TRBV5-1, the J call TRBJ1-2; no clear D gene. The CDR3 totals 16 residues. Trimming pared 5 bases from V and 4 bases from J, leaving 21 bases between. Germline lookup yields CDR1 SGHRS and CDR2 YFSETQ. This CDR3 is CASSFQSVRKTYGYTF. Here the CDR3 DNA reads TGCGCCAGCAGTTTCCAATCGGTTCGAAAGACCTATGGCTACACCTTC.

As concerns this clonotype: This may be a read error, as it is one base from a much larger clone. This chain connects TRBV4-2 to TRBJ2-6; 7 bases are a match to TRBD2. Germline-derived CDR1 and CDR2 are LGHNA and YNFKEQ. This CDR3 is built from 17 residues. This CDR3 reads CAGRKSGDTSGANVLTF. CDR3 in DNA: TGTGCCGGCAGAAAAAGCGGGGATACTTCTGGGGCCAACGTCCTGACTTTC.

With respect to this clonotype: A much larger clone sits a single nucleotide away, making a read error possible. The V call is TRBV27, the J call TRBJ1-1; the match to TRBD1 covers 9 bases. CDR1 is MNHEY and CDR2 is SMNVEV in the germline V gene (reference sequence). The CDR3 runs 11 residues. The V gene end was trimmed by 8 bases and the J gene end by 9 bases; junction bases not matched to a gene: 4. CDR3 protein: CASRDRDKAFF. In DNA, the CDR3 is TGTGCCAGCCGGGACAGGGATAAAGCTTTCTTT.

As regards this clonotype: This may come from a read error, since a much larger clone is one base off. This sequence joins TRBV28 and TRBJ2-2, with D maybe TRBD1 (6 bases). CDR3 length equals 13 residues. The V gene's germline CDR1 is MDHEN and CDR2 SYDVKM. The CDR3 nucleotides read TGTGCCAGCTGGCACAGGGATGCCGGGCAGCTGTTTTTT. It encodes CASWHRDAGQLFF.

This clonotype showed up many times. The chain combines TRBV10-1 with TRBJ1-2; D is undetermined. V was clipped by 5 bases and J by 4 bases, with 23 bases between them. Germline V CDR1 and CDR2: WNHNN, SYGVQD (reference sequence). CDR3 length: 17 residues. The CDR3 region is CASSIRQRSRKTYGYTF. The CDR3 DNA sequence: TGCGCCAGCAGTATACGTCAAAGATCGCGAAAGACCTATGGCTACACCTTC.

This clonotype was recorded at least ten times. The CDR3 spells CASSDGQGAGANVLTF. CDR3 bases: TGTGCCAGCAGTGACGGACAGGGGGCTGGGGCCAACGTCCTGACTTTC. The chain combines TRBV28 with TRBJ2-6; 10 nucleotides line up with TRBD1. The V gene's germline CDR1 is MDHEN and CDR2 SYDVKM. Unmatched junction bases numbered 3, after V lost 5 bases and J lost 2 bases. The length of the CDR3 is 16 residues.

This clonotype has a count of ten or more. The chain combines TRBV20-1 with TRBJ1-4, with D perhaps TRBD1 (5 bases). The CDR3 consists of 14 residues. Germline CDR1 reads DFQATT; CDR2 reads SNEGSKA (reference sequence). Trimming left V 3 bases short and J 8 bases short, with 16 bases between. The CDR3 region is CSASPTRRGEKLFF. The CDR3 bases are TGCAGTGCTAGTCCGACCCGGAGGGGCGAAAAACTGTTTTTT.

In its sample, this clonotype was seen many times. The rearrangement uses TRBV6-5 and TRBJ1-5; D gene unclear. CDR3 length: 14 residues. Germline CDR1 reads MNHEY; CDR2 reads SVGAGI. V lost 5 bases, J lost 6 bases, and 14 bases lay in between. This CDR3 reads CASSDRGIAQPQHF. The CDR3 DNA reads as TGTGCCAGCAGTGATCGGGGAATCGCTCAGCCCCAGCATTTT.

This clonotype was recorded many times. The rearrangement uses TRBV5-1 and TRBJ1-4; 7 bases line up with TRBD1. The CDR3 consists of 13 residues. The germline V gene encodes CDR1 SGHRS and CDR2 YFSETQ. Trimming cost V 4 bases and J 8 bases; bases outside gene matches: 5. CDR3 DNA sequence: TGCGCCAGCAGCATAGGGACAGACGAAAAACTGTTTTTT. It encodes CASSIGTDEKLFF. The whole variable domain, remainder taken from reference TRBV5-1 and TRBJ1-4, is KAGVTQTPRYLIKTRGQQVTLSCSPISGHRSVSWYQQTPGQGLQFLFEYFSETQRNKGNFPGRFSGRQFSNSRSEMNVSTLELGDSALYLCASSIGTDEKLFFGSGTQLSVL.

This clonotype was recorded many times. The CDR3 loop reads CASSPSLGGRKTYGYTF. CDR3 DNA sequence: TGTGCCAGCAGTCCGAGTCTAGGTGGGAGAAAGACCTATGGCTACACCTTC. This chain joins TRBV6-1 and TRBJ1-2; D is ambiguous. There are 17 residues in the CDR3. CDR1 MNHNS and CDR2 SASEGT come from the germline V gene. Trimming cost V 5 bases and J 4 bases, with 23 bases left between them.

A note on this clonotype: A much larger clone lies a single base off, so this may be a read error. Likely a read error: the CDR3 ends without its conserved phenylalanine or tryptophan. This chain connects TRBV15 to TRBJ1-1; a possible D gene is TRBD1 (6 bases). This CDR3 region has 13 residues. Germline V CDR1 and CDR2: LNHNV, YYDKDF (reference sequence). V shed 4 bases and J shed 4 bases, with 10 bases lying between them. The CDR3 sequence: CATSTDRTTEAFL. The CDR3 DNA reads as TGTGCCACCAGCACGGACAGAACCACTGAAGCTTTCCTT.

On this clonotype itself: Possible read error: a much larger clone is one base away. V and J are TRBV5-1 and TRBJ2-2; 7 positions match TRBD1. CDR1 is SGHRS and CDR2 is YFSETQ in the germline V gene. CDR3 length: 14 residues. This chain's CDR3 is CVSSPGQAHGELFF. The CDR3 nucleotides read TGCGTCAGCAGCCCCGGACAGGCTCACGGGGAGCTGTTTTTT.

This clonotype was recorded many times. The chain recombines TRBV7-8 with TRBJ1-5; no firm D call. V lost 5 bases and J 2 bases, leaving 13 bases between the germline ends. Germline V gene data show CDR1 as SGHVS and CDR2 as FQNEAQ. The CDR3 totals 15 residues. The CDR3 spells CASSTTGHGNQPQHF. CDR3 coding DNA: TGTGCCAGCAGCACAACCGGCCACGGCAATCAGCCCCAGCATTTT.

This sequence joins TRBV12-3 or TRBV12-4 and TRBJ2-7; D uncertain. CDR3 length: 14 residues. V was shortened by 3 bases and J by 1 base, with 10 bases between the two germline ends. The CDR3 DNA reads as TGTGCCAGCAGTTTGGGAAGGGCGTCCTACGAGCAGTACTTC. It codes for CASSLGRASYEQYF.

The sample holds many counts of this clonotype. The V call is TRBV18, the J call TRBJ2-7; no clear D gene. V lost 0 bases and J lost 3, with 9 bases in between. CDR1 and CDR2 from the germline V gene are KGHSH and LQKENI. This CDR3 spans 14 amino acids. CDR3 residues: CASSPPSQGYEQYF. The CDR3 nucleotides read TGTGCCAGCTCACCACCGTCGCAAGGCTACGAGCAGTACTTC.

Notes on this clonotype: A junction boundary mismatches the germline segment, possibly from a read error. The chain carries TRBV18 and TRBJ1-5; no reliable D call. Looked up from germline, CDR1 is KGHSH and CDR2 is LQKENI. The CDR3 totals 12 residues. CDR3 amino acids: CASSRGNQPRHF. The CDR3 DNA reads as TGTGCCAGCTCCCGCGGCAATCAGCCCCGGCATTTT. Using reference TRBV18 and TRBJ1-5 for the parts outside the CDR3, the full variable domain is NAGVMQNPRHLVRRRGQEARLRCSPMKGHSHVYWYRQLPEEGLKFMVYLQKENIIDESGMPKERFSAEFPKEGPSILRIQQVVRGDSAAYFCASSRGNQPRHFGDGTRLSIL.